This T cell receptor (beta chain) was documented in a study of blood T cell repertoires in COVID-19 (dated by TCRdb to between 2020 and 2021). Concerning the study at large: The collaborator samples originated in the United States, Italy and Spain and spanned the acute and convalescent phases of COVID-19. Samples were obtained from the ongoing ImmuneRACE study (first 160 participants) and from some 1,300 subjects provided by 6 global collaborators. The prospective study material was composed of cDNA or gDNA derived from T cells, B-cell-depleted T cells, or PBMCs. The dataset comprised deeply sampled blood TCRbeta repertoires from subjects exposed to, actively infected with, or recovered from COVID-19. The repertoires were made available in a free public database intended to serve as a resource for research on the immune response to SARS-CoV-2. Where HLA class I and class II types were available, the types were taken from metadata supplied by the sample provider, not from assay-based typing. A de-identified subject ID, COVID-19 status, age in years and sex were almost always included in the sample metadata.

From the cysteine up to the phenylalanine, the CDR3 has a length of 15 residues. CDR3 DNA is the only sequence kept; it has 45 bases, read in frame from the first base. Per the germline V gene, LGHNA is the CDR1 and YNFKEQ is the CDR2. Trimming leaves V shorter by 1 base and J shorter by 8 bases, with the junction holding 7 bases beyond the gene matches. The paper as a whole reports these results and caveats: The quantity of clinical and demographic metadata differed by source and by participant and was supplied without curation.

TCRbeta CDR3 regions were amplified from genomic DNA by means of the immunoSEQ Assay, a bias-controlled multiplex PCR. The study's processing was this. Within the assay, amplification of reference gene primers was used to estimate how many nucleated cells each sample contained. To quantify the absolute abundance of each unique TCRbeta CDR3 rearrangement, sequence reads were collapsed and filtered. For each sample, productive Simpson clonality was calculated by taking the square root of Simpson's diversity index across productive rearrangements. In TCRdb, the immuneACCESS table is reduced to in-frame sequences with V and J assigned. These tables do not hold every clone; where another copy was compared, an unresolved V gene accounts for under half, and the others remain unexplained. Clone size and the V and J calls come from that table; the DNA yielded D and trimming. The sample table holds 300,000 to 350,000 clones, of which approximately 88% were seen once. The ten top clones hold 1.5% to 2% of the sample.

Turning to this clone: The antigen it binds to is not known. Nothing much larger sits one base from this clone, and base qualities are not available.

At one collaborating source in Seattle, patients were enrolled during active infection and were followed longitudinally through the course of disease. Whole blood was collected in K2EDTA tubes by collaborating institutions according to the institutions' own protocols. For TCRbeta analysis, collaborator samples were shipped as frozen whole blood, as isolated PBMCs, or as DNA extracted from either sample type. Input material: peripheral blood. The sequence is built from TRBV4-2 and TRBJ2-1; a stretch of 8 junction bases matches TRBD1. This sequence originates from a woman aged 25 to 39 with COVID-19, enrolled during active disease. The CDR3 reads as follows: CASSQGTGLMDEQFF. The DNA is TGTGCCAGCAGCCAAGGGACAGGGCTTATGGATGAGCAGTTCTTC.